One and the same sample provided the 3 T cell receptor beta chains below, sequenced in a study of post-analysis software for immune sequencing data. General study findings and limits: The five TRBV segments detected at higher frequency in patients than in controls included TRBV5-6, TRBV5-1 and TRBV20-1.

Each TCR beta cDNA library carried unique molecular identifiers. TCRdb independently ran MiXCR on the PCR reads; one entry per CDR3 protein. The sample includes roughly 400,000 distinct CDR3 sequences, roughly 38% of them seen just once. Their antigens remain unidentified. The sample was blood. The receptors shown here come from a girl aged 2 to 10 with multiple sclerosis.

The chain links TRBV3-1 to TRBJ2-5; no firm D call. The germline gives CDR1 LGHDT, CDR2 YNNKEL (reference sequence). The V end was cut by 8 bases, the J end by 3 bases, with 10 bases between. The CDR3 loop spans 12 amino acids. The CDR3, as DNA: TGTGCCAGCGCGGTGGTAGAAGAGACCCAGTACTTC. Protein: CASAVVEETQYF.

The chain combines TRBV10-2 with TRBJ2-4; unclear D gene. The closer fit of TRBJ2-5 to the DNA end suggests the J call may be wrong. CDR3 length: 11 residues. CDR1 and CDR2 from the germline V gene are WSHSY and SAAADI. Here the CDR3 DNA reads TGCGCCAGCAGGATGGGAGAGACCCAGTACTTC. Translated, it gives CASRMGETQYF.

Only one count was recorded for this clonotype. The chain couples TRBV28 to TRBJ1-3; D perhaps matches TRBD1 (5 bases). V was cut by 8 bases and J by 2 bases, with 7 bases left in between. This CDR3 region has 12 residues. Germline values: CDR1 MDHEN, CDR2 SYDVKM. The CDR3 DNA is TGTGCCAGCGGGGGAGCTGGAAACACCATATATTTT. It encodes CASGGAGNTIYF.